This T cell receptor beta chain originates from a study of blood T cell repertoires in COVID-19. On the study more broadly: Specimens from acute and convalescent COVID-19 originated in the United States, Italy and Spain. Sources were T cells, B-cell-depleted T cells, or PBMCs; the material itself was cDNA or gDNA.

As handled by the study authors: The assay estimated nucleated cells by amplifying reference gene primers. Using immunoSEQ multiplex PCR, the repertoire was profiled, and TCRdb retains in-frame clones only, with some absent. That table supplies the V and J calls and clone size; D and trimming were determined from the DNA. The sample has roughly 200,000 clones; approximately 80% are singletons. Trimming shortened V by 3 bases and J by 7 bases, and 10 bases separated the two germline ends. CDR1 is DFQATT, CDR2 SNEGSKA, per germline (reference sequence). The CDR3 extends over 13 amino acids. The sequenced material came from peripheral blood. The genes are TRBV20-1 and TRBJ1-6; TRBD1 is a possible D gene (5 bases). This receptor was obtained from a human donor in a cohort sampled during active COVID-19. CDR3 protein: CSASAQGNSPLHF. In DNA, the CDR3 is TGCAGTGCTAGTGCCCAGGGAAATTCACCCCTCCACTTT.